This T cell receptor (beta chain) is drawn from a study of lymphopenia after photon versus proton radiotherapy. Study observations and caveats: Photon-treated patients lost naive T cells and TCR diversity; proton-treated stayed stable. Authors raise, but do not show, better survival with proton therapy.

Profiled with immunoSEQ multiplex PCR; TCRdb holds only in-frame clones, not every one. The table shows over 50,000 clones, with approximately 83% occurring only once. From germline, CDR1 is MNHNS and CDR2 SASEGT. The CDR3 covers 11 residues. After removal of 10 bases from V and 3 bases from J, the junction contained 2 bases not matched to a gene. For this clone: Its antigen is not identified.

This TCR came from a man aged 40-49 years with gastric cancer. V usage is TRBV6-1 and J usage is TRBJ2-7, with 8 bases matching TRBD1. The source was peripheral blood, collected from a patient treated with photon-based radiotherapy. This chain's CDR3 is CAIDRGYEQYF. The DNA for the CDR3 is TGTGCCATTGACAGGGGCTACGAGCAGTACTTC.